Listed below are T cell receptor beta chains from one sample, sequenced in a study of T cell repertoires in aging, cancer and after chemotherapy. One entry per CDR3 protein results from TCRdb running MiXCR on the multiplex PCR reads. The data contain about 8,700 distinct CDR3 sequences, 45% to 70% of them singletons. Sequenced material: blood. Receptors originate from a human donor in good health. CDR3s include the opening cysteine and the closing phenylalanine or tryptophan. A D gene is named only where the DNA matches it firmly. Clone sizes are given selectively: once, few, many, or a class where the clone is expanded.

d_gene | j_gene | v_gene | abundance | CDR3nt | CDR3aa
. | TRBJ2-3 | TRBV15 | once | TGTGCCACCAGCCGGGGCCAGGTTTCTAGCACAGATACGCAGTATTTT | CATSRGQVSSTDTQYF
. | TRBJ2-1 | TRBV15 | . | TGTGCCACCGGGAATAGCGTACAGGAAGGTAGTCATGAGCAGTTCTTC | CATGNSVQEGSHEQFF
TRBD1 | TRBJ1-1 | TRBV6-5 | . | TGTGCCAGCAGTTACAGGACAGGGGAAACTGAAGCTTTCTTT | CASSYRTGETEAFF
. | TRBJ1-2 | TRBV12-3/TRBV12-4 | . | TGTGCCAGCAGTCCCCAGGGGCCATATGGCTACACCTTC | CASSPQGPYGYTF
. | TRBJ2-2 | TRBV6-5 | medium-sized | TGTGCCAGCAGGCCACCGGGACGGTCGAACACCGGGGAGCTGTTTTTT | CASRPPGRSNTGELFF
. | TRBJ1-2 | TRBV6-5 | few | TGTGCCAGCAGTACGGGACCATCGTCGGGTTTCACCTTC | CASSTGPSSGFTF
. | TRBJ1-5 | TRBV5-6 | . | TGTGCCAGCAGCGATGAGGGGGGCAATCAGCCCCAGCATTTT | CASSDEGGNQPQHF
. | TRBJ1-5 | TRBV30 | few | TGTGCTTACCGGCCCGGAGGCAATCAGCCCCAGCATTTT | CAYRPGGNQPQHF
. | TRBJ1-5 | TRBV28 | once | TGTGCCAGCAGTTTTGGTCAAGGGCGCAATCAGCCCCAGCATTTT | CASSFGQGRNQPQHF
TRBD1 | TRBJ1-4 | TRBV19 | . | TGTGCCAGTAGTCCAGGGACAGGGGGCAGGCCAGAACTGTTTTTT | CASSPGTGGRPELFF
. | TRBJ2-7 | TRBV12-3/TRBV12-4 | . | TGTGCCAGCATAAAGAAGGTCTCCTACGAGCAGTACTTC | CASIKKVSYEQYF
. | TRBJ2-5 | TRBV29-1 | . | TGCAGCGTTGAGGCCCCAGGGGTAGAGACCCAGTACTTC | CSVEAPGVETQYF
. | TRBJ1-4 | TRBV29-1 | . | TGCAGCGTTGATACAGGGCTTGGGGAAAAACTGTTTTTT | CSVDTGLGEKLFF
. | TRBJ1-1 | TRBV5-6 | . | TGTGCCAGCATGAAAATCGGACAGCATGAAGCTTTCTTT | CASMKIGQHEAFF
. | TRBJ1-1 | TRBV18 | . | TGTGCCAGCTCACCACCGATGTGGATCACTGAAGCTTTCTTT | CASSPPMWITEAFF
TRBD2 | TRBJ2-2 | TRBV11-1 | . | TGTGCCAGCAGCTTAGGCTCATGGGCCAGGAGTAGCGGGAGGTTCGAGAACACCGGGGAGCTGTTTTTT | CASSLGSWARSSGRFENTGELFF
TRBD2 | TRBJ2-3 | TRBV19 | few | TGTGCCAGTAGTTCAAGGGGACTAGCGGGAGCGGGAGATACGCAGTATTTT | CASSSRGLAGAGDTQYF
TRBD1 | TRBJ1-1 | TRBV27 | . | TGTGCTAGCAGTCCGAGGACAGGGCCTCGCAGCACTGAGGCTTTCTTT | CASSPRTGPRSTEAFF
TRBD2 | TRBJ2-3 | TRBV7-6 | . | TGTGCCAGCAGCTTATTAGCGGGTAGCACAGATACGCAGTATTTT | CASSLLAGSTDTQYF
. | TRBJ2-4 | TRBV30 | . | TGTGCCTGGAGTACAAGGGCCTTCAAAAACATTCAGTACTTC | CAWSTRAFKNIQYF
. | TRBJ1-2 | TRBV30 | few | TGTGCCTGGAGTATAGGGACATATGGCTACACCTTC | CAWSIGTYGYTF
. | TRBJ2-7 | TRBV6-4 | . | TGTGCCAGCAGTTACGGTGCCATTTTTCGGGTATCGGACGAGCAGTACTTC | CASSYGAIFRVSDEQYF
TRBD2 | TRBJ2-7 | TRBV19 | . | TGTGCCAGTAGTACGGGGGGAGGCTACGAGCAGTACTTC | CASSTGGGYEQYF
TRBD1 | TRBJ2-5 | TRBV29-1 | . | TGCAGCGTTGTCCTGAGACAGGGGTTCCAAGAGACCCAGTACTTC | CSVVLRQGFQETQYF
. | TRBJ2-7 | TRBV29-1 | medium-sized | TGCAGCGTTCTGGCCGCTAACTACGAGCAGTACTTC | CSVLAANYEQYF
TRBD2 | TRBJ2-5 | TRBV6-1 | . | TGTGCCAGCAGTTTGGGACTAGCGGGGGGAAAGGGAGAGACCCAGTACTTC | CASSLGLAGGKGETQYF
. | TRBJ1-2 | TRBV10-3 | . | TGTGCCACCGCTCCGGGGTCCGGTAACTATGGCTACACCTTC | CATAPGSGNYGYTF
. | TRBJ2-3 | TRBV5-4 | few | TGTGCCAGCAGCTTGGCGGCCAGGGGGGAAGATACGCAGTATTTT | CASSLAARGEDTQYF
TRBD1 | TRBJ2-5 | TRBV27 | . | TGTGCCAGCAGTTTAAGGACAGGTAAGTCCCCCCAAGAGACCCAGTACTTC | CASSLRTGKSPQETQYF
TRBD2 | TRBJ2-3 | TRBV19 | . | TGTGCCAGTAGTACGGGACTAGCGGGAGCCTCGGATACGCAGTATTTT | CASSTGLAGASDTQYF
. | TRBJ2-7 | TRBV19 | few | TGTGCCAGTAGTATAAGCGGTACAACAGGGTACGAGCAGTACTTC | CASSISGTTGYEQYF
. | TRBJ2-2 | TRBV6-2/TRBV6-3 | . | TGTGCCAGCAGCCGTCTAGCGTACACCGGGGAGCTGTTTTTT | CASSRLAYTGELFF
. | TRBJ2-3 | TRBV12-3/TRBV12-4 | . | TGTGCCAGCACCCTTTTAGATACGCAGTATTTT | CASTLLDTQYF